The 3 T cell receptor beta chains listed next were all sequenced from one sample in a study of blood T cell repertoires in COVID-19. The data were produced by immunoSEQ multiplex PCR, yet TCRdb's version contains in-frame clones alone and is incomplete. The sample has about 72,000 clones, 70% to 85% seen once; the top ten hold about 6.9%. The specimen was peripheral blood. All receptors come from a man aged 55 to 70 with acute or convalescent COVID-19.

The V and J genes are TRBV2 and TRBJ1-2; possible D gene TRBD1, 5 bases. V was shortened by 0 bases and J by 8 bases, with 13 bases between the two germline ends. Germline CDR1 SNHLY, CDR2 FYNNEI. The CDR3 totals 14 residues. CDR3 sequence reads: CASSEAGLLNGYTF. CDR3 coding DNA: TGTGCCAGCAGTGAAGCGGGACTCCTAAACGGCTACACCTTC.

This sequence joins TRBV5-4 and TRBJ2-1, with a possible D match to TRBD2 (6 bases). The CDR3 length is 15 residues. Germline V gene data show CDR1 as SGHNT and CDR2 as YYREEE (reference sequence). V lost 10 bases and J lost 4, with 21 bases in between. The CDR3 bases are TGTGCCTGGGCACAAAGGGGACTTCTTTACAATGAGCAGTTCTTC. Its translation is CAWAQRGLLYNEQFF.

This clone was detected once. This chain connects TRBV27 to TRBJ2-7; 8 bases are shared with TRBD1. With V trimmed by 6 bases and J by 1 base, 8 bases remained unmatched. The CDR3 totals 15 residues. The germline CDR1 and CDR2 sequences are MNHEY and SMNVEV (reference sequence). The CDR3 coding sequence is TGTGCCAGCAGATCAACCGGGACAGGATCCTACGAGCAGTACGTC. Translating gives CASRSTGTGSYEQYV.